This entry describes one T cell receptor beta chain. The data derive from a study of blood T cell repertoires in COVID-19. As for the study in general: COVID-19 samples from acute and convalescent phases originated in the United States, Italy and Spain.

The germline V gene has CDR1 SGDLS and CDR2 YYNGEE. V was pared by 0 bases and J by 2 bases, with 6 bases of the junction left unmatched. The CDR3 sequence is 17 residues long. Sequenced by immunoSEQ multiplex PCR; TCRdb stores in-frame clones only, minus some. This sample carries just over 85,000 clones, 80% to 90% of them seen once, and the ten largest clones take more than 8%. The sample taken for sequencing was peripheral blood. The J gene is TRBJ2-3, the V gene TRBV9; 10 bases are a match to TRBD2. The sequence was collected from a man in his fifties with acute or convalescent COVID-19. The CDR3 DNA follows: TGTGCCAGCAGCGTAGACACTAGCGGGGCACTCACAGATACGCAGTATTTT. The encoded protein is CASSVDTSGALTDTQYF.